This TCR beta chain is drawn from a study of response to subunit inactivated influenza vaccine. MiXCR, applied by TCRdb to the RT-PCR reads, yields one record per CDR3 protein. The profile covers about 500,000 distinct CDR3 sequences, with approximately 16% appearing a single time and 3% taken by the ten largest. The CDR3 is made up of 13 amino acids. The germline gives CDR1 SQVTM, CDR2 ANQGSEA. About this clonotype itself: Its antigen is still unknown.

Study-level findings and limits: Authors suggested few new T cells are recruited by each seasonal influenza vaccination.

This chain connects TRBV29-1 to TRBJ2-3; 7 nucleotides match TRBD1. The sample here was CD4+ T cells sorted from PBMCs, taken 23 to 25 months after vaccination. The clonotype was recovered from a man between 50 and 75 years old who received an inactivated influenza vaccine. The CDR3 DNA reads as TGCAGTGACAGGGTTTTTGGGACAGATACGCAGTATTTT. Translated, it gives CSDRVFGTDTQYF.